This T cell receptor beta chain was sequenced for a study of OX40 agonist ivuxolimab in advanced cancers. Regarding the study as a whole: Near-lowest levels of clonal expansion characterized partial responders at 0.1-3.0 mg/kg.

Repertoires were generated with immunoSEQ multiplex PCR, while TCRdb's copy carries only in-frame clones and drops some. Here the sample spans under 60,000 clones, roughly 90% being singletons. As regards this clone: The antigen is not known.

V dropped 4 bases and J dropped 6 bases, with 14 bases sitting between them. Germline V lookup: CDR1 SGDLS, CDR2 YYNGEE. The CDR3 length is 13 residues. This clonotype was obtained from an adult with an advanced solid tumor such as melanoma, head and neck, liver or kidney cancer. The source material was CD4+ or CD8+ T cells sorted from blood, sampled in a trial of the OX40 agonist ivuxolimab. V and J are TRBV9 and TRBJ2-7; D is unclear. The DNA of the CDR3 is TGTGCCAGCAGCCCCTCCACAATTTCCGAGCAGTACTTC. It yields the protein CASSPSTISEQYF.